Sequencing of this T cell receptor beta chain was carried out in a study of tumor-infiltrating lymphocytes in localized non-small cell lung cancer. Study in general: Several tumor histologies, both smoking statuses, and some post-neoadjuvant chemotherapy samples were included.

Study-wide points: TCRbeta sequencing showed higher T cell infiltration in tumors than uninvolved lung. Technical variation could not be separated from intratumor heterogeneity here.

Note on this clone: What it binds is not known.

Measured with immunoSEQ multiplex PCR; TCRdb has only the in-frame clones, and not every one. The repertoire includes 11,000 to 15,000 clones, around 70% of them detected once, and approximately 20% sits in the top ten. This CDR3 comprises 16 residues. With 9 bases removed from V and 5 bases from J, the gap between germline ends came to 22 bases. Germline V gene data show CDR1 as LNHDA and CDR2 as SQIVND (reference sequence). This sequence joins TRBV19 and TRBJ2-2, with D tentatively TRBD1 (7 bases). Sequencing was carried out using uninvolved lung tissue not adjacent to the tumor. The source of this sequence is a human donor with non-small cell lung cancer. CDR3 sequence: CASENFRGAGTGELFF. The CDR3 DNA follows: TGTGCCAGCGAGAACTTCAGGGGGGCTGGGACCGGGGAGCTGTTTTTT. Complete variable domain (other parts from reference TRBV19 and TRBJ2-2): DGGITQSPKYLFRKEGQNVTLSCEQNLNHDAMYWYRQDPGQGLRLIYYSQIVNDFQKGDIAEGYSVSREKKESFPLTVTSAQKNPTAFYLCASENFRGAGTGELFFGEGSRLTVL.